This T cell receptor beta chain was retrieved from a study of blood T cells in healthy people across ages. Trimming removed 5 bases at V and 2 bases at J, with 10 bases between. Germline CDR1 and CDR2: SQVTM and ANQGSEA. The CDR3 spans 12 residues. Together with a sample-barcoded 5' primer, a J-beta primer mix was included in a second PCR lasting 7 to 11 cycles. Each TCR beta cDNA got a 12-nucleotide random molecular identifier. MiXCR, run by TCRdb on the 5' RACE reads, gives a single entry per CDR3 protein. The sample has roughly 1 million distinct CDR3 sequences, almost 25% seen once. This clonotype was picked up a small number of times. In addition, the sample was reused for a study of T cells of mothers and their children. That paper notes: Researchers report slightly higher, though non-significant, overlap in related mother-child pairs than in unrelated pairs.

This chain joins TRBV29-1 and TRBJ2-7; D is unresolved. This sequence was found in a girl aged 2 to 10 in good health. Sequenced: blood. CDR3 loop: CSVTAFAYEQYF. CDR3 bases: TGCAGCGTTACAGCTTTTGCCTACGAGCAGTACTTC.